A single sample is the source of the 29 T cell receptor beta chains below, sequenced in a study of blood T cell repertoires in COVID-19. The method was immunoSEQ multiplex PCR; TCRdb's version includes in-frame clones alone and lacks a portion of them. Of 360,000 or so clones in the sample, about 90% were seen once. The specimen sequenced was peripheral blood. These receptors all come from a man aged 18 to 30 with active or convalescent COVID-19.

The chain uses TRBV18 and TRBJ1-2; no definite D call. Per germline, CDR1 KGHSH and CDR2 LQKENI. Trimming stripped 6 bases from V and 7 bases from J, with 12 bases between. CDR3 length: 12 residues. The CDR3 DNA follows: TGTGCCAGCTCCCCCGGGGAGGGTGGCTACACCTTC. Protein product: CASSPGEGGYTF.

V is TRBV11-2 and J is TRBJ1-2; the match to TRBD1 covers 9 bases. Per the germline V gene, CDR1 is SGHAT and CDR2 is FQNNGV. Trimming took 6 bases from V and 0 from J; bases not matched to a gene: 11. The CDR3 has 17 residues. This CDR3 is CASRAPGQGYPNYGYTF. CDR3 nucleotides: TGTGCCAGCAGAGCCCCGGGACAGGGTTACCCTAACTATGGCTACACCTTC.

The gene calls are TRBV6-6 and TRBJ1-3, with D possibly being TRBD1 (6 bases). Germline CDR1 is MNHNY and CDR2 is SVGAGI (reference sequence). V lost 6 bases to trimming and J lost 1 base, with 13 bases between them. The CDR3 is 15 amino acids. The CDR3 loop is CASRTDSSSGNTIYF. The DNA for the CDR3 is TGTGCCAGCAGGACGGACAGCTCGTCTGGAAACACCATATATTTT.

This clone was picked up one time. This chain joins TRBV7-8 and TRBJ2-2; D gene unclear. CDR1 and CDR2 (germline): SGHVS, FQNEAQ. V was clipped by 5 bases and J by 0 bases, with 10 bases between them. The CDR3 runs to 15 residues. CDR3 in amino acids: CASSPTTANTGELFF. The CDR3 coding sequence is TGTGCCAGCAGCCCGACAACCGCGAACACCGGGGAGCTGTTTTTT. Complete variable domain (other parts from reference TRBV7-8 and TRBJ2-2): GAGVSQSPRYKVAKRGQDVALRCDPISGHVSLFWYQQALGQGPEFLTYFQNEAQLDKSGLPSDRFFAERPEGSVSTLKIQRTQQEDSAVYLCASSPTTANTGELFFGEGSRLTVL.

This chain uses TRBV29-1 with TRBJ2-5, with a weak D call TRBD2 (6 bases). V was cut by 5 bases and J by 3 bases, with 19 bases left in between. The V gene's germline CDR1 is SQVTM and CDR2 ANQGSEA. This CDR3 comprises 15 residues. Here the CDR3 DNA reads TGCAGCGTTACAAGGGGCGGGGCCGACAAAGAGACCCAGTACTTC. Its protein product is CSVTRGGADKETQYF. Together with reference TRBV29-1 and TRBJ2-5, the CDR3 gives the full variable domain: SAVISQKPSRDICQRGTSLTIQCQVDSQVTMMFWYRQQPGQSLTLIATANQGSEATYESGFVIDKFPISRPNLTFSTLTVSNMSPEDSSIYLCSVTRGGADKETQYFGPGTRLLVL.

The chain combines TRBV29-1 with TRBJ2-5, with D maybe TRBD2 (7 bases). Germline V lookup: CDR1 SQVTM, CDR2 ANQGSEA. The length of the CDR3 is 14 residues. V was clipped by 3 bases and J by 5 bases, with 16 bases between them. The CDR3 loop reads CSVEGAGEGETQYF. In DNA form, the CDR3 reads TGCAGCGTTGAGGGGGCGGGGGAAGGGGAGACCCAGTACTTC. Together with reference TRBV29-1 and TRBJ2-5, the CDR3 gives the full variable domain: SAVISQKPSRDICQRGTSLTIQCQVDSQVTMMFWYRQQPGQSLTLIATANQGSEATYESGFVIDKFPISRPNLTFSTLTVSNMSPEDSSIYLCSVEGAGEGETQYFGPGTRLLVL.

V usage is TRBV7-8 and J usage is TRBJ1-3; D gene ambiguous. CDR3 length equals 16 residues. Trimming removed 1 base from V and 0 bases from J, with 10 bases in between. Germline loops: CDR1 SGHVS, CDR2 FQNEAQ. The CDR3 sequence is CASSLGWAGSGNTIYF. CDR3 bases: TGTGCCAGCAGCTTAGGGTGGGCAGGCTCTGGAAACACCATATATTTT. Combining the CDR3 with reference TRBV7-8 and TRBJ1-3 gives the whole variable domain GAGVSQSPRYKVAKRGQDVALRCDPISGHVSLFWYQQALGQGPEFLTYFQNEAQLDKSGLPSDRFFAERPEGSVSTLKIQRTQQEDSAVYLCASSLGWAGSGNTIYFGEGSWLTVV.

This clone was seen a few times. This CDR3 is CASGGQGNQPQHF. The CDR3 DNA sequence: TGCGCCAGCGGGGGACAGGGGAATCAGCCCCAGCATTTT. The V call is TRBV4-1, the J call TRBJ1-5; TRBD1 agrees at 10 bases. J lost 4 bases, V lost 8 bases, and 2 bases had no gene match. Looked up from germline, CDR1 is MGHRA and CDR2 is YSYEKL. CDR3 length equals 13 residues.

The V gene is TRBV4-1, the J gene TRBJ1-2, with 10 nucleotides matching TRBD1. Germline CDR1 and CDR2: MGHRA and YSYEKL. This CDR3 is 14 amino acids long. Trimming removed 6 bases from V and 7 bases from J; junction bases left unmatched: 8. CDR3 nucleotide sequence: TGCGCCAGCAGTCACCCCGGGACAGGGGTTGGCTACACCTTC. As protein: CASSHPGTGVGYTF.

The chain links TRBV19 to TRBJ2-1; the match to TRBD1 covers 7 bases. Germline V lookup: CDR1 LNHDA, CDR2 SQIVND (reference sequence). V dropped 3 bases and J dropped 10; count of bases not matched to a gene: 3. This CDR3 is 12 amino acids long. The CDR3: CASSIDRDEQFF. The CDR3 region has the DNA TGTGCCAGTAGTATCGACAGGGACGAGCAGTTCTTC.

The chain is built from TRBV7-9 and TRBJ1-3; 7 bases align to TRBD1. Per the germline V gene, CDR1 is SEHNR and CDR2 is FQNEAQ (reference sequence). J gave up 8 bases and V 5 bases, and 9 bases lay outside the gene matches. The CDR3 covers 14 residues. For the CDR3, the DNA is TGTGCCAGCAGCCAAACTGACAGGGCTTACACCATATATTTT. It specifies CASSQTDRAYTIYF.

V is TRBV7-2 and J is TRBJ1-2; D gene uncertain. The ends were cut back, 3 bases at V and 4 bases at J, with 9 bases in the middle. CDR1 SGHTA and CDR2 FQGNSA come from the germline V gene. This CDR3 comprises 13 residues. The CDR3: CASSFLQSYGYTF. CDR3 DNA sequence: TGTGCCAGCAGCTTTTTACAGAGCTATGGCTACACCTTC.

CDR3 sequence (DNA): TGTGCCAGTAGTAGTCAGGGGCTCTTGGGTGAAAAACTGTTTTTT. This gives the protein CASSSQGLLGEKLFF. The genes are TRBV19 and TRBJ1-4; tentative D call: TRBD1 (6 bases). V lost 4 bases, J lost 7 bases, and 16 bases lay in between. The CDR3 totals 15 residues. CDR1 LNHDA and CDR2 SQIVND come from the germline V gene (reference sequence). Full variable domain (outside the CDR3, taken from reference TRBV19 and TRBJ1-4): DGGITQSPKYLFRKEGQNVTLSCEQNLNHDAMYWYRQDPGQGLRLIYYSQIVNDFQKGDIAEGYSVSREKKESFPLTVTSAQKNPTAFYLCASSSQGLLGEKLFFGSGTQLSVL.

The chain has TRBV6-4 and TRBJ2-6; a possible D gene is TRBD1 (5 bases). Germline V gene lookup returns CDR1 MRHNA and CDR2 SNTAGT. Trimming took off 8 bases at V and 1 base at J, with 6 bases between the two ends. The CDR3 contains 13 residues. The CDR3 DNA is TGTGCCAGCCGACAGTCTGGGGCCAACGTCCTGACTTTC. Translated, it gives CASRQSGANVLTF.

CDR3 nucleotides: TGTGCCAGCACCCTACGGGGTCTTCTCTCGGACAATGAGCAGTTCTTC. Encoded protein: CASTLRGLLSDNEQFF. This chain uses TRBV27 with TRBJ2-1; D may be TRBD2 (5 bases). Trimming removed 7 bases from V and 5 bases from J, with 21 bases in between. This CDR3 region has 16 residues. Germline V gene data show CDR1 as MNHEY and CDR2 as SMNVEV (reference sequence).

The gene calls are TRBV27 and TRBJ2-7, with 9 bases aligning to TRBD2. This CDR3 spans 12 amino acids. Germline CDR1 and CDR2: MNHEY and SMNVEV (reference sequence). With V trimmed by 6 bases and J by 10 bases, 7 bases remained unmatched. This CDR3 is CASSLSGSSQYF. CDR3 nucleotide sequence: TGTGCCAGCAGCCTTAGCGGGAGCAGTCAGTACTTC.

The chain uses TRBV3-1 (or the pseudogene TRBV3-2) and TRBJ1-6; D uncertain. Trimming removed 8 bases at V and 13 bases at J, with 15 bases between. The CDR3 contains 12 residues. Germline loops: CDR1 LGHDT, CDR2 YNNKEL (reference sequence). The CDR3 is CASSRADHPLHF. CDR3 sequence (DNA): TGTGCCAGCTCGCGGGCCGACCATCCCCTCCACTTT.

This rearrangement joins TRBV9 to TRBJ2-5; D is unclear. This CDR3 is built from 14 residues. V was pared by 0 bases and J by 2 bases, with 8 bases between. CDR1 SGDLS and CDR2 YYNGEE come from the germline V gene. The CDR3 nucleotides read TGTGCCAGCAGCGTAGGCCAGTCTCAAGAGACCCAGTACTTC. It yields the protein CASSVGQSQETQYF.

CDR3: CASSSTSGRENEQFF. DNA for the CDR3: TGTGCCAGCAGCTCGACTAGCGGGAGAGAGAATGAGCAGTTCTTC. The rearrangement uses TRBV7-2 and TRBJ2-1; 12 nucleotides line up with TRBD2. The V gene end was trimmed by 4 bases and the J gene end by 7 bases; junction bases not matched to a gene: 5. The CDR3 is made up of 15 amino acids. Germline assignment: CDR1 SGHTA and CDR2 FQGNSA.

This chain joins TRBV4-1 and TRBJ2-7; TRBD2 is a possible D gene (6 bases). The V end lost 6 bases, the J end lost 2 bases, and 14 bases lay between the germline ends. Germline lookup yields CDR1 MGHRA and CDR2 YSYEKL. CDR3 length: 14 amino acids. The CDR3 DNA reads TGCGCCAGCAGAGTACGGAGGGAGGCCTACGAGCAGTACTTC. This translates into CASRVRREAYEQYF.

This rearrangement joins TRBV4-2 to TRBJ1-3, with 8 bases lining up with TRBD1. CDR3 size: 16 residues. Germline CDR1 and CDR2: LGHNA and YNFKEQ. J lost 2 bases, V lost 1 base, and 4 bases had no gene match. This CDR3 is CASSQGSGGPGNTIYF. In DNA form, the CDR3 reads TGTGCCAGCAGCCAAGGTTCAGGGGGCCCTGGAAACACCATATATTTT.

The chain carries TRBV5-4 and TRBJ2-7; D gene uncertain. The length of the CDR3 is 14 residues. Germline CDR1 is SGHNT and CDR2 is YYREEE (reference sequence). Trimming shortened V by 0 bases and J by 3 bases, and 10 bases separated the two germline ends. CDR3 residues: CASSLGGPFYEQYF. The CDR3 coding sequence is TGTGCCAGCAGCTTGGGAGGCCCTTTCTACGAGCAGTACTTC.

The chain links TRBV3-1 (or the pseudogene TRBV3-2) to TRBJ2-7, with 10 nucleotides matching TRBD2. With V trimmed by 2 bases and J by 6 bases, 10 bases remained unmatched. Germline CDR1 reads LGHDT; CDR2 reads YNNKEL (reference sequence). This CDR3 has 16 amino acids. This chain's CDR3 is CASSQRTSGKMGEQYF. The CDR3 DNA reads TGTGCCAGCAGCCAAAGGACTAGCGGTAAAATGGGCGAGCAGTACTTC.

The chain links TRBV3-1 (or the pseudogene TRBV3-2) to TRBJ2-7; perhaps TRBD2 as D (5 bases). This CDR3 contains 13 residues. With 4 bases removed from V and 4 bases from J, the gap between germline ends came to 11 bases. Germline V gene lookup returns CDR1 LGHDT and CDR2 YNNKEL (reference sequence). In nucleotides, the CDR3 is TGTGCCAGCAGCCGCGATCGGGGATACGAGCAGTACTTC. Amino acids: CASSRDRGYEQYF.

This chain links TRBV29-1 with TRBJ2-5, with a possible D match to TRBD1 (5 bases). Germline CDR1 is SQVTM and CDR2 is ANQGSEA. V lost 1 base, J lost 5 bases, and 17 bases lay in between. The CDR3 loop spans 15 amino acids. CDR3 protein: CSVEGPLLQVETQYF. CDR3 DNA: TGCAGCGTTGAAGGCCCCCTTTTACAGGTGGAGACCCAGTACTTC.

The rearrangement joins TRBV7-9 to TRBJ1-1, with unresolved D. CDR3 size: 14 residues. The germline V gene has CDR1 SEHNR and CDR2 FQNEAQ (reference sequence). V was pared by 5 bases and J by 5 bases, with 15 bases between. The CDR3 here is CASSHARYATEAFF. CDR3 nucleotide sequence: TGTGCCAGCAGCCACGCACGGTACGCGACTGAAGCTTTCTTT.

The CDR3 here is CASSQNSGSGNTIYF. In nucleotides, the CDR3 is TGTGCCAGCAGCCAAAACTCGGGTTCTGGAAACACCATATATTTT. The rearrangement uses TRBV4-2 and TRBJ1-3; D not certain. Germline lookup yields CDR1 LGHNA and CDR2 YNFKEQ. Trimming removed 2 bases from V and 1 base from J, with 9 bases in between. The CDR3 spans 15 residues.

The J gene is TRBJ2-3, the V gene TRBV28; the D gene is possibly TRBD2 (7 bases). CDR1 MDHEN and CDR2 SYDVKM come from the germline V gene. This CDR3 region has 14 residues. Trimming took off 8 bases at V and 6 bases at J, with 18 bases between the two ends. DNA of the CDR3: TGTGCCAGCCATTTCGGGGGGCAGGAGGATACGCAGTATTTT. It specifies CASHFGGQEDTQYF. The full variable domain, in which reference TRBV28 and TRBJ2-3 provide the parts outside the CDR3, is DVKVTQSSRYLVKRTGEKVFLECVQDMDHENMFWYRQDPGLGLRLIYFSYDVKMKEKGDIPEGYSVSREKKERFSLILESASTNQTSMYLCASHFGGQEDTQYFGPGTRLTVL.

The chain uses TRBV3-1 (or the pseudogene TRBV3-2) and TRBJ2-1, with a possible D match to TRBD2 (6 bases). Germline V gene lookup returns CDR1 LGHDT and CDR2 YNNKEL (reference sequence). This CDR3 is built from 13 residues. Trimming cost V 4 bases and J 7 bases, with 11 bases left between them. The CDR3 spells CASSPQGRNEQFF. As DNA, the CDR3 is TGTGCCAGCAGCCCCCAAGGGAGGAATGAGCAGTTCTTC.